This T cell receptor (beta chain) is drawn from a study of cytomegalovirus exposure and HLA in healthy donors. PCR involved 60 Vbeta and 13 Jbeta primers. The method was immunoSEQ multiplex PCR; TCRdb's version includes in-frame clones alone and lacks a portion of them. Of approximately 140,000 clones listed, around 80% are singletons. Study observations and caveats: Using a false discovery rate of 0.05, a later analysis showed that 15,000 to 20,000 TCR beta sequences were associated with HLA alleles. Researchers catalogued some 160 TCR beta chains as cytomegalovirus-associated.

In germline, CDR1 is LNHDA, CDR2 SQIVND (reference sequence). The trim removed 7 bases at V and 8 bases at J, leaving 6 bases unmatched. The CDR3 is made up of 13 amino acids. Comments on this clone: The target antigen is unknown.

The material sequenced was PBMCs. The TCR originated in a man aged 40-49 years in good health and CMV-seronegative. The chain links TRBV19 to TRBJ2-1; TRBD2 matches at 9 bases. The CDR3 DNA follows: TGTGCCAGTACTAGCGGGAACGGGGATGAGCAGTTCTTC. It yields the protein CASTSGNGDEQFF.